Following are 18 T cell receptor beta chains from one sample sequenced in a study of siplizumab effects on memory and regulatory T cells. Produced via immunoSEQ multiplex PCR; TCRdb's table is partial and in-frame only. The sample carries around 95,000 clones, about 94% recorded once. Sample: non-Treg CD4+ T cells sorted from blood. These receptors were taken from a human donor in good health.

This rearrangement joins TRBV5-1 to TRBJ1-4; D not resolved. V was trimmed by 5 bases and J by 8 bases, leaving 13 bases between them. This CDR3 comprises 13 residues. Germline CDR1 reads SGHRS; CDR2 reads YFSETQ. Written as DNA, the CDR3 is TGCGCCAGCAGTTCTCACCTTAGAGAAAAACTGTTTTTT. Encoded protein: CASSSHLREKLFF.

The V and J genes are TRBV5-1 and TRBJ2-7, with D perhaps matching TRBD1 (6 bases). CDR3 size: 14 residues. Trimming left V 4 bases short and J 3 bases short, with 14 bases between. The germline CDR1 and CDR2 sequences are SGHRS and YFSETQ. CDR3 coding DNA: TGCGCCAGCAGCGACCGGGACAAGGGCTACGAGCAGTACTTC. Translated: CASSDRDKGYEQYF. Filled out from reference TRBV5-1 and TRBJ2-7, the complete variable domain reads KAGVTQTPRYLIKTRGQQVTLSCSPISGHRSVSWYQQTPGQGLQFLFEYFSETQRNKGNFPGRFSGRQFSNSRSEMNVSTLELGDSALYLCASSDRDKGYEQYFGPGTRLTVT.

The chain is built from TRBV28 and TRBJ2-7; 10 positions match TRBD2. The junction had 10 bases not matched to a gene; V was cut back by 5 bases and J by 3 bases. The CDR3 covers 16 residues. CDR1 MDHEN and CDR2 SYDVKM come from the germline V gene. The CDR3 nucleotides are TGTGCCAGCAGTGTTACGACTAGCGGGCGGTTCTACGAGCAGTACTTC. Protein product: CASSVTTSGRFYEQYF.

V is TRBV5-1 and J is TRBJ2-2; possible D gene TRBD1, 6 bases. The germline V gene has CDR1 SGHRS and CDR2 YFSETQ. V dropped 2 bases and J dropped 3 bases, with 11 bases sitting between them. The CDR3 consists of 15 residues. The CDR3, as DNA: TGCGCCAGCAGCTTTCCAGGGGTTGACACCGGGGAGCTGTTTTTT. Its translation is CASSFPGVDTGELFF.

The genes are TRBV5-4 and TRBJ2-7, with D hard to call. The germline V gene encodes CDR1 SGHNT and CDR2 YYREEE (reference sequence). V lost 4 bases and J 0 bases, leaving 8 bases between the germline ends. This CDR3 has 13 residues. The CDR3 nucleotides are TGTGCCAGCAGCCCCCCCCACTCCTACGAGCAGTACTTC. Translated, it gives CASSPPHSYEQYF.

The chain carries TRBV19 and TRBJ2-1, with TRBD1 matching 8 bases. The V gene end was trimmed by 4 bases and the J gene end by 6 bases; junction bases not matched to a gene: 5. Germline V gene data show CDR1 as LNHDA and CDR2 as SQIVND (reference sequence). The CDR3 length is 14 residues. CDR3 coding DNA: TGTGCCAGTAGTACCCAGGACAGGGCCAATGAGCAGTTCTTC. Encoded protein: CASSTQDRANEQFF.

The chain combines TRBV5-1 with TRBJ2-7, with 10 bases fitting TRBD2. Germline assignment: CDR1 SGHRS and CDR2 YFSETQ. V lost 5 bases, J lost 3 bases, and 11 bases stayed unmatched. The CDR3 has 16 amino acids. The CDR3 loop reads CASSPSFSGRSYEQYF. The CDR3 DNA is TGCGCCAGCAGTCCGTCGTTTAGCGGGAGGAGCTACGAGCAGTACTTC.

This chain uses TRBV19 with TRBJ2-3; possibly TRBD1 for D (6 bases). The CDR3 extends over 13 amino acids. V was trimmed by 10 bases and J by 2 bases, leaving 13 bases between them. Germline V gives CDR1 LNHDA, CDR2 SQIVND (reference sequence). The CDR3 is CATRTASTDTQYF. CDR3 coding DNA: TGTGCCACCAGGACAGCCTCCACAGATACGCAGTATTTT. The whole variable domain, remainder taken from reference TRBV19 and TRBJ2-3, is DGGITQSPKYLFRKEGQNVTLSCEQNLNHDAMYWYRQDPGQGLRLIYYSQIVNDFQKGDIAEGYSVSREKKESFPLTVTSAQKNPTAFYLCATRTASTDTQYFGPGTRLTVL.

CDR3 in DNA: TGTGCCAGCAGCCAGGCACAAAAGGATGAGCAGTTCTTC. It translates to CASSQAQKDEQFF. The chain carries TRBV4-2 and TRBJ2-1; D not resolved. The V and J ends lost 3 bases and 8 bases respectively, with 11 bases between them. This CDR3 spans 13 amino acids. Germline V CDR1 and CDR2: LGHNA, YNFKEQ.

The rearrangement uses TRBV10-3 and TRBJ2-1; 11 nucleotides match TRBD2. V gave up 8 bases and J gave up 12 bases; unmatched junction bases: 15. The germline gives CDR1 ENHRY, CDR2 SYGVKD. CDR3 size: 15 residues. The CDR3: CAIGPRTSGFSGQFF. CDR3 nucleotides: TGTGCCATCGGTCCGAGGACTAGCGGGTTCTCAGGGCAGTTCTTC.

This chain uses TRBV7-9 with TRBJ2-7, with D uncertain. V was cut by 2 bases and J by 1 base, with 6 bases left in between. From germline, CDR1 is SEHNR and CDR2 FQNEAQ (reference sequence). The CDR3 sequence is 13 residues long. The CDR3 is CASSLTESYEQYF. As DNA, the CDR3 is TGTGCCAGCAGCTTAACGGAATCCTACGAGCAGTACTTC.

The J gene is TRBJ2-7, the V gene TRBV28, with D hard to call. Germline V CDR1 and CDR2: MDHEN, SYDVKM. The length of the CDR3 is 12 residues. The V end lost 2 bases, the J end lost 3 bases, and 5 bases lay between the germline ends. CDR3 DNA sequence: TGTGCCAGCAGTTTAACGGACTACGAGCAGTACTTC. This codes for CASSLTDYEQYF.

The V call is TRBV10-3, the J call TRBJ2-3; TRBD1 might be the D (5 bases). The germline gives CDR1 ENHRY, CDR2 SYGVKD. V was shortened by 2 bases and J by 3 bases, with 9 bases between the two germline ends. The CDR3 length is 14 residues. CDR3 protein: CAISEGRVTDTQYF. The CDR3 DNA reads TGTGCCATCAGTGAGGGCAGGGTAACAGATACGCAGTATTTT.

This chain links TRBV6-5 with TRBJ2-7; D ambiguous. This CDR3 has 14 residues. Trimming stripped 5 bases from V and 0 bases from J, with 11 bases between. Germline CDR1 MNHEY, CDR2 SVGAGI. CDR3 bases: TGTGCCAGCAGTAAAACAGCGAGCTCCTACGAGCAGTACTTC. Encoded protein: CASSKTASSYEQYF.

The rearrangement joins TRBV7-8 to TRBJ2-3; D unclear. Germline V gene data show CDR1 as SGHVS and CDR2 as FQNEAQ. Trimming took off 1 base at V and 5 bases at J, with 13 bases between the two ends. The CDR3 contains 15 residues. The CDR3, as DNA: TGTGCCAGCAGCTTAGGTCCGAATGGGATAGATACGCAGTATTTT. Its translation: CASSLGPNGIDTQYF.

The rearrangement links TRBV19 to TRBJ1-5; maybe TRBD1 (6 bases). Between the trimmed V and J ends, which lost 5 bases and 4 bases, there was a span of 12 bases. The germline gives CDR1 LNHDA, CDR2 SQIVND (reference sequence). This CDR3 spans 14 amino acids. CDR3 sequence reads: CASSLRTVNQPQHF. DNA for the CDR3: TGTGCCAGTAGTCTGAGGACAGTTAATCAGCCCCAGCATTTT.

V and J are TRBV10-1 and TRBJ2-2, with D possibly called TRBD1 or TRBD2 (6 bases each). The V end was cut by 6 bases, the J end by 6 bases, with 11 bases between. Germline V gene data show CDR1 as WNHNN and CDR2 as SYGVQD (reference sequence). The CDR3 sequence is 13 residues long. This CDR3 is CASSRGGSGELFF. For the CDR3, the DNA is TGCGCCAGCAGCCGAGGGGGGTCCGGGGAGCTGTTTTTT.

J is TRBJ1-2 and V is TRBV7-9, with 10 bases aligning to TRBD1. This CDR3 has 14 amino acids. J was trimmed by 8 bases and V by 7 bases; bases with no gene match: 10. Germline-derived CDR1 and CDR2 are SEHNR and FQNEAQ (reference sequence). This CDR3 reads CASTKPTTGGGYTF. CDR3 in DNA: TGTGCCAGCACCAAACCAACGACAGGGGGCGGCTACACCTTC.